A single sample is the source of the 26 T cell receptor beta chains below, sequenced in a study of T cell responses to AZD1222 COVID-19 vaccine. Sequencing used immunoSEQ multiplex PCR; TCRdb keeps in-frame clones, though not all of them. The table lists more than 85,000 clones, 88% of them singletons. The input for sequencing was peripheral blood, taken on day 0 of AZD1222 vaccination. The source of these receptors is an adult in good health.

The chain couples TRBV5-1 to TRBJ2-5, with D unresolved. Trimming removed 1 base from V and 0 bases from J, with 4 bases in between. CDR1 is SGHRS, CDR2 YFSETQ, per germline. The CDR3 has 13 residues. The CDR3 sequence is CASSLLDQETQYF. CDR3 coding DNA: TGCGCCAGCAGCTTGTTGGACCAAGAGACCCAGTACTTC.

This chain uses TRBV6-5 with TRBJ2-7; no clear D. In germline, CDR1 is MNHEY, CDR2 SVGAGI. The CDR3 loop spans 13 amino acids. Trimming stripped 0 bases from V and 7 bases from J, with 10 bases between. CDR3 amino acids: CASSYSADWEQYF. In DNA, the CDR3 is TGTGCCAGCAGTTACTCGGCAGATTGGGAGCAGTACTTC.

The V gene is TRBV11-2, the J gene TRBJ2-1; TRBD2 matches at 12 bases. The V gene end was trimmed by 6 bases and the J gene end by 3 bases; junction bases not matched to a gene: 15. Germline V gene sequence: CDR1 SGHAT, CDR2 FQNNGV. This CDR3 contains 19 residues. As DNA, the CDR3 is TGTGCCAGCAGGTTCCTAGCGGGAGGGCCAGGCAGCGGCTACAATGAGCAGTTCTTC. Protein product: CASRFLAGGPGSGYNEQFF.

The chain's CDR3 is CASSQGGQGRGNGYTF. CDR3 bases: TGTGCCAGCAGCCAAGGCGGACAGGGGAGAGGTAATGGCTACACCTTC. The rearrangement joins TRBV3-1 (or the pseudogene TRBV3-2) to TRBJ1-2; 9 bases align to TRBD1. Looked up from germline, CDR1 is LGHDT and CDR2 is YNNKEL (reference sequence). The CDR3 sequence is 16 residues long. V lost 1 base to trimming and J lost 6 bases; unmatched junction nucleotides: 9.

The rearrangement joins TRBV19 to TRBJ1-1; D remains unclear. The CDR3 is 13 residues long. CDR1 and CDR2 (germline): LNHDA, SQIVND (reference sequence). The V end lost 3 bases, the J end lost 1 base, and 6 bases lay between the germline ends. This chain's CDR3 is CASSIYKNTEAFF. The CDR3 DNA reads TGTGCCAGTAGTATTTACAAGAACACTGAAGCTTTCTTT.

This chain connects TRBV6-1 to TRBJ2-3, with 13 bases matching TRBD2. The CDR3 is 16 residues long. J was trimmed by 6 bases and V by 4 bases; bases with no gene match: 7. Germline V gene lookup returns CDR1 MNHNS and CDR2 SASEGT. The CDR3 loop reads CASSGGLAGYSDTQYF. For the CDR3, the DNA is TGTGCCAGCAGTGGGGGACTAGCGGGGTATTCGGATACGCAGTATTTT.

The CDR3 DNA reads as TGTGCCAGCAGCGTAGCTACCGGGACACCCTTAATGGGGGCCAACGTCCTGACTTTC. This sequence encodes CASSVATGTPLMGANVLTF. V usage is TRBV9 and J usage is TRBJ2-6, with D perhaps matching TRBD1 (6 bases). Trimming removed 0 bases from V and 4 bases from J, with 20 bases in between. From germline, CDR1 is SGDLS and CDR2 YYNGEE. The CDR3 extends over 19 amino acids.

The rearrangement uses TRBV25-1 and TRBJ1-4, with 8 bases that match TRBD1. V gave up 3 bases and J gave up 7 bases; unmatched junction bases: 7. From germline, CDR1 is MGHDK and CDR2 SYGVNS. The CDR3 totals 15 residues. CDR3 amino acids: CASSDGQGVFEKLFF. The CDR3 coding sequence is TGTGCCAGCAGTGACGGACAGGGAGTCTTTGAAAAACTGTTTTTT.

J is TRBJ2-4 and V is TRBV6-2 or TRBV6-3, with D tentatively TRBD2 (6 bases). CDR3 size: 16 residues. The germline CDR1 and CDR2 sequences are MNHEY and SVGEGT. V was clipped by 0 bases and J by 6 bases, with 15 bases between them. CDR3 sequence (DNA): TGTGCCAGCAGTTACTCGTTGGGGGAGGTGCGAAACATTCAGTACTTC. Protein product: CASSYSLGEVRNIQYF.

The rearrangement uses TRBV5-4 and TRBJ2-1, with 16 bases identical to TRBD2. The germline V gene has CDR1 SGHNT and CDR2 YYREEE (reference sequence). This CDR3 region has 16 residues. V was clipped by 8 bases and J by 8 bases; unmatched bases: 10. The chain's CDR3 is CARISSGTSGRDEQFF. CDR3 DNA sequence: TGTGCCAGGATATCTTCCGGGACTAGCGGGAGGGATGAGCAGTTCTTC.

The genes are TRBV28 and TRBJ2-2; no definite D call. The CDR3 is made up of 14 amino acids. Germline CDR1 MDHEN, CDR2 SYDVKM. Trimming removed 6 bases from V and 5 bases from J, with 13 bases in between. CDR3 coding DNA: TGTGCCAGCAGCCCCGGCAGCCGTACCGGGGAGCTGTTTTTT. Encoded protein: CASSPGSRTGELFF.

The chain employs TRBV7-2 and TRBJ1-3; D ambiguous. This CDR3 spans 17 amino acids. The germline V gene encodes CDR1 SGHTA and CDR2 FQGNSA. The V end lost 1 base, the J end lost 0 bases, and 13 bases lay between the germline ends. CDR3 sequence (DNA): TGTGCCAGCAGCTTAGTAGGACGGCCGGTCTCTGGAAACACCATATATTTT. Translation gives CASSLVGRPVSGNTIYF.

V gene TRBV25-1 combines with J gene TRBJ1-1; the D is unclear. CDR3 length: 15 residues. Germline-derived CDR1 and CDR2 are MGHDK and SYGVNS. Trimming stripped 4 bases from V and 6 bases from J, with 18 bases between. The CDR3 DNA reads as TGTGCCAGCAGTGCCGCTAGAGGGCATGGGGCTGAAGCTTTCTTT. Its translation is CASSAARGHGAEAFF.

V gene TRBV7-6 combines with J gene TRBJ2-2; TRBD2 agrees at 9 bases. V trimming: 1 base; J trimming: 0 bases; junction bases outside the gene matches: 9. This CDR3 is 19 amino acids long. Germline V gene sequence: CDR1 SGHVS, CDR2 FNYEAQ. CDR3 coding DNA: TGTGCCAGCAGCTTAGTATCTAGCGGGATCCTCGCGAACACCGGGGAGCTGTTTTTT. Amino acids: CASSLVSSGILANTGELFF.

This clone was seen only a few times. The J gene is TRBJ2-5, the V gene TRBV7-7; 9 positions match TRBD2. The CDR3 length is 16 residues. The trim removed 5 bases at V and 1 base at J, leaving 8 bases unmatched. CDR1 SSHAT and CDR2 FNYEAQ come from the germline V gene (reference sequence). The CDR3 reads CASSPASGKGQETQYF. Written as DNA, the CDR3 is TGTGCCAGCAGCCCGGCTAGCGGGAAGGGCCAAGAGACCCAGTACTTC.

The J gene is TRBJ2-1, the V gene TRBV5-1; 8 bases align to TRBD1. The CDR3 consists of 15 residues. Trimming took 2 bases from V and 4 from J; bases not matched to a gene: 5. Germline V gene lookup returns CDR1 SGHRS and CDR2 YFSETQ. The CDR3 DNA reads as TGCGCCAGCAGCTTTGGGACAGGCCGTTACAATGAGCAGTTCTTC. Translation: CASSFGTGRYNEQFF.

The chain carries TRBV30 and TRBJ1-1; no clear D gene. The V and J ends lost 4 bases and 1 base respectively, with 10 bases between them. Germline CDR1 reads GTSNPN; CDR2 reads SVGIG (reference sequence). The CDR3 is 13 residues long. The CDR3 nucleotides are TGTGCCTGGACCACAGAGGGGAACACTGAAGCTTTCTTT. It is translated as CAWTTEGNTEAFF.

The gene calls are TRBV7-3 and TRBJ1-2; TRBD1 agrees at 11 bases. From germline, CDR1 is SGHTA and CDR2 FQGTGA. Trimming at V came to 5 bases and at J to 8 bases, leaving 10 bases not matched to a gene. This CDR3 has 15 residues. CDR3 in amino acids: CASSLGQGGIYGYTF. Written as DNA, the CDR3 is TGTGCCAGCAGCCTGGGACAGGGGGGTATCTACGGCTACACCTTC.

The chain is built from TRBV29-1 and TRBJ1-1; D is ambiguous. CDR3 length: 13 amino acids. CDR1 is SQVTM, CDR2 ANQGSEA, per germline. V was trimmed by 4 bases and J by 2 bases, leaving 11 bases between them. The CDR3 region has the DNA TGCAGCGTTGTGGGCCAGGTAAACACTGAAGCTTTCTTT. This encodes CSVVGQVNTEAFF.

This clone was seen once. The chain has TRBV7-3 and TRBJ2-1; D assignment may be TRBD1 or TRBD2 (6 bases each). The germline V and J ends were trimmed by 5 bases and 8 bases, with 16 bases remaining between them. The CDR3 is 14 residues long. Germline CDR1 and CDR2: SGHTA and FQGTGA. CDR3 DNA: TGTGCCAGCAGCCCGGGCGGGACATTCGATGAGCAGTTCTTC. This sequence encodes CASSPGGTFDEQFF.

The chain has TRBV5-5 and TRBJ2-1; perhaps TRBD2 as D (6 bases). With 2 bases removed from V and 5 bases from J, the gap between germline ends came to 8 bases. Germline CDR1 reads SGHKS; CDR2 reads YYEKEE (reference sequence). The CDR3 has 13 amino acids. CDR3 protein: CASSLAGHNEQFF. The CDR3 DNA reads as TGTGCCAGCAGCTTAGCGGGTCACAATGAGCAGTTCTTC.

The rearrangement joins TRBV19 to TRBJ2-1; TRBD2 is a possible D gene (5 bases). Per the germline V gene, CDR1 is LNHDA and CDR2 is SQIVND (reference sequence). Trimming took off 6 bases at V and 7 bases at J, with 10 bases between the two ends. The CDR3 is 12 residues long. The chain's CDR3 is CASSPLGNEQFF. In DNA form, the CDR3 reads TGTGCCAGTAGCCCACTAGGGAATGAGCAGTTCTTC.

The rearrangement uses TRBV2 and TRBJ1-3; D gene unclear. Germline CDR1 and CDR2: SNHLY and FYNNEI. Trimming took off 6 bases at V and 4 bases at J, with 16 bases between the two ends. The CDR3 extends over 15 amino acids. The CDR3 nucleotides read TGTGCCAGCAGCCAAGACTCGACGGGGGGAAACACCATATATTTT. Protein product: CASSQDSTGGNTIYF.

The chain couples TRBV4-2 to TRBJ2-3; D may be TRBD2 (6 bases). The germline V and J ends were trimmed by 5 bases and 0 bases, with 12 bases remaining between them. The CDR3 sequence is 15 residues long. The V gene's germline CDR1 is LGHNA and CDR2 YNFKEQ. The CDR3 DNA sequence: TGTGCCAGCAGCGGATGGGGGGATAGCACAGATACGCAGTATTTT. It is translated as CASSGWGDSTDTQYF.

This clone has a handful of counts. The J gene is TRBJ1-5, the V gene TRBV23-1; TRBD1 aligns across 9 bases. TRBV23-1 is classed as an ORF, of uncertain function. CDR3 length equals 18 residues. The V and J ends lost 0 bases and 1 base, in that order; junction bases with no gene match: 7. CDR3 bases: TGCGCCAGCAGTCAATCTGCCCCCGGGACAGGGAGCAATCAGCCCCAGCATTTT. Translation: CASSQSAPGTGSNQPQHF.

The chain couples TRBV24-1 to TRBJ2-7; TRBD2 aligns across 10 bases. This CDR3 contains 15 residues. CDR1 is KGHDR and CDR2 is SFDVKD in the germline V gene. V lost 5 bases, J lost 3 bases, and 6 bases stayed unmatched. As DNA, the CDR3 is TGTGCCACCAGTGCCAGGACTAGCGGTAACTACGAGCAGTACTTC. This translates into CATSARTSGNYEQYF.